The rows below give T cell receptor beta chains drawn from one sample of a study of blood T cell repertoires in COVID-19. Clones were sequenced by immunoSEQ multiplex PCR, and TCRdb holds only the in-frame ones, with some missing. The table lists about 210,000 clones, 82% of them singletons. Material: peripheral blood. All receptors derive from an older woman with COVID-19, enrolled during active disease. Both conserved end residues are part of each CDR3. The order of the fields is D gene, J gene, V gene, clone size, CDR3 protein, CDR3 DNA. The D gene is left open where the match is weak. The listing skips clone size in some rows; elsewhere it reads once, few, many or a size class.

d_gene: -
j_gene: TRBJ2-1
v_gene: TRBV19
abundance: -
CDR3aa: CASTGGFSYNEQFF
CDR3nt: TGTGCCAGCACCGGCGGGTTCTCCTACAATGAGCAGTTCTTC

d_gene: TRBD2
j_gene: TRBJ2-3
v_gene: TRBV10-3
abundance: few
CDR3aa: CAIGGDTDTQYF
CDR3nt: TGTGCCATCGGGGGGGACACAGATACGCAGTATTTT

d_gene: -
j_gene: TRBJ2-5
v_gene: TRBV6-5
abundance: few
CDR3aa: CASSLRQETQYF
CDR3nt: TGTGCCAGCAGTCTCAGGCAAGAGACCCAGTACTTC

d_gene: TRBD1
j_gene: TRBJ2-3
v_gene: TRBV6-6
abundance: -
CDR3aa: CASSWGQGISTDTQYF
CDR3nt: TGTGCCAGCAGTTGGGGACAGGGAATTAGCACAGATACGCAGTATTTT

d_gene: TRBD2
j_gene: TRBJ2-5
v_gene: TRBV5-1
abundance: -
CDR3aa: CASSQGLAGEGGETQYF
CDR3nt: TGCGCCAGCAGCCAGGGACTAGCGGGTGAAGGTGGAGAGACCCAGTACTTC

d_gene: TRBD1
j_gene: TRBJ2-2
v_gene: TRBV5-1
abundance: -
CDR3aa: CASSGTGDYTGELFF
CDR3nt: TGCGCCAGCAGCGGGACAGGCGATTACACCGGGGAGCTGTTTTTT

d_gene: -
j_gene: TRBJ2-4
v_gene: TRBV28
abundance: -
CDR3aa: CASTPGLAKNIQYF
CDR3nt: TGTGCCAGCACGCCAGGTTTAGCCAAAAACATTCAGTACTTC

d_gene: TRBD1
j_gene: TRBJ2-7
v_gene: TRBV28
abundance: few
CDR3aa: CASTRYQGAYEQYF
CDR3nt: TGTGCCAGCACGAGATACCAGGGGGCCTACGAGCAGTACTTC

d_gene: -
j_gene: TRBJ1-1
v_gene: TRBV5-1
abundance: -
CDR3aa: CASSPGLGNTEAFF
CDR3nt: TGCGCCAGCAGCCCGGGGTTGGGGAACACTGAAGCTTTCTTT

d_gene: -
j_gene: TRBJ2-6
v_gene: TRBV30
abundance: -
CDR3aa: CAWRRGSGANVLTF
CDR3nt: TGTGCCTGGAGGCGGGGTTCTGGGGCCAACGTCCTGACTTTC

d_gene: -
j_gene: TRBJ2-6
v_gene: TRBV19
abundance: -
CDR3aa: CASSIGADRANVLTF
CDR3nt: TGTGCCAGTAGTATAGGGGCTGACAGGGCCAACGTCCTGACTTTC

d_gene: -
j_gene: TRBJ2-2
v_gene: TRBV20-1
abundance: -
CDR3aa: CSAIDSDTGELFF
CDR3nt: TGCAGTGCTATTGACAGCGATACCGGGGAGCTGTTTTTT

d_gene: TRBD2
j_gene: TRBJ2-6
v_gene: TRBV19
abundance: -
CDR3aa: CASTEIAGTAGANVLTF
CDR3nt: TGTGCCAGTACCGAGATAGCGGGAACCGCTGGGGCCAACGTCCTGACTTTC

d_gene: -
j_gene: TRBJ1-1
v_gene: TRBV3-1/TRBV3-2
abundance: -
CDR3aa: CASSQGGARNTEAFF
CDR3nt: TGTGCCAGCAGCCAAGGGGGCGCGAGGAACACTGAAGCTTTCTTT

d_gene: -
j_gene: TRBJ2-6
v_gene: TRBV28
abundance: -
CDR3aa: CASSLSAGANVLTF
CDR3nt: TGTGCCAGCAGTCTGAGCGCTGGGGCCAACGTCCTGACTTTC

d_gene: -
j_gene: TRBJ1-1
v_gene: TRBV7-8
abundance: -
CDR3aa: CASSSRENLNTEAFF
CDR3nt: TGTGCCAGCAGCTCACGAGAAAACCTGAACACTGAAGCTTTCTTT

d_gene: -
j_gene: TRBJ2-7
v_gene: TRBV5-1
abundance: -
CDR3aa: CASSLAEQGYEQYF
CDR3nt: TGCGCCAGCAGCTTGGCCGAACAGGGCTACGAGCAGTACTTC

d_gene: TRBD1
j_gene: TRBJ2-1
v_gene: TRBV7-2
abundance: -
CDR3aa: CATSRYRTGPTYGQFF
CDR3nt: TGTGCCACCTCGCGGTACCGGACAGGTCCCACTTATGGGCAGTTCTTC

d_gene: TRBD2
j_gene: TRBJ2-1
v_gene: TRBV13
abundance: -
CDR3aa: CASSSRLADYNEQFF
CDR3nt: TGTGCCAGCAGCTCCAGACTAGCGGATTACAATGAGCAGTTCTTC

d_gene: -
j_gene: TRBJ1-1
v_gene: TRBV29-1
abundance: -
CDR3aa: CSVAMGPMNTEAFF
CDR3nt: TGCAGCGTTGCTATGGGGCCCATGAACACTGAAGCTTTCTTT

d_gene: -
j_gene: TRBJ2-1
v_gene: TRBV29-1
abundance: -
CDR3aa: CSAETFPAGEQFF
CDR3nt: TGCAGCGCCGAGACTTTCCCCGCCGGTGAGCAGTTCTTC

d_gene: -
j_gene: TRBJ2-3
v_gene: TRBV7-9
abundance: -
CDR3aa: CASSRKERQYF
CDR3nt: TGTGCCAGCAGCCGGAAGGAGAGGCAGTATTTT

d_gene: -
j_gene: TRBJ1-1
v_gene: TRBV29-1
abundance: -
CDR3aa: CSVISGENTEAFF
CDR3nt: TGCAGCGTTATTTCGGGGGAGAACACTGAAGCTTTCTTT

d_gene: -
j_gene: TRBJ2-7
v_gene: TRBV6-5
abundance: -
CDR3aa: CASCKTRQVEYEQYF
CDR3nt: TGTGCCAGCTGTAAGACACGACAGGTAGAGTACGAGCAGTACTTC

d_gene: -
j_gene: TRBJ1-3
v_gene: TRBV7-2
abundance: -
CDR3aa: CASSSVAGNTIYF
CDR3nt: TGTGCCAGCAGCTCAGTAGCGGGAAACACCATATATTTT

d_gene: TRBD1
j_gene: TRBJ2-1
v_gene: TRBV7-2
abundance: -
CDR3aa: CASRPSRDRDYNEQFF
CDR3nt: TGTGCCAGCAGGCCTAGCCGGGACAGGGATTACAATGAGCAGTTCTTC

d_gene: TRBD1
j_gene: TRBJ2-7
v_gene: TRBV19
abundance: -
CDR3aa: CASRTGTGTSEQYF
CDR3nt: TGTGCCAGTAGGACCGGGACAGGGACGTCCGAGCAGTACTTC

d_gene: TRBD2
j_gene: TRBJ2-1
v_gene: TRBV5-1
abundance: -
CDR3aa: CASSASLAGVNNEQFF
CDR3nt: TGCGCCAGCAGCGCGTCACTAGCGGGAGTGAACAATGAGCAGTTCTTC

d_gene: TRBD2
j_gene: TRBJ2-7
v_gene: TRBV30
abundance: -
CDR3aa: CAWSVPLAVAEQYF
CDR3nt: TGTGCCTGGAGTGTACCGCTAGCGGTAGCCGAGCAGTACTTC

d_gene: -
j_gene: TRBJ2-1
v_gene: TRBV10-2
abundance: -
CDR3aa: CASSPGQGRIYEQFF
CDR3nt: TGCGCCAGCTCCCCAGGTCAGGGGCGCATCTATGAGCAGTTCTTC

d_gene: -
j_gene: TRBJ1-6
v_gene: TRBV19
abundance: -
CDR3aa: CASTQGGYNSPLHF
CDR3nt: TGTGCCAGCACGCAGGGTGGCTATAATTCACCCCTCCACTTT

d_gene: -
j_gene: TRBJ1-1
v_gene: TRBV28
abundance: -
CDR3aa: CASSLAVMNTEAFF
CDR3nt: TGTGCCAGCAGTTTAGCAGTCATGAACACTGAAGCTTTCTTT

d_gene: TRBD1
j_gene: TRBJ2-1
v_gene: TRBV5-1
abundance: -
CDR3aa: CASSLEPGGGNEQFF
CDR3nt: TGCGCCAGCAGCTTGGAGCCAGGGGGCGGGAATGAGCAGTTCTTC

d_gene: -
j_gene: TRBJ1-2
v_gene: TRBV11-2
abundance: -
CDR3aa: CASSPRADGYTF
CDR3nt: TGTGCCAGCAGCCCCAGGGCTGATGGCTACACCTTC

d_gene: TRBD2
j_gene: TRBJ2-3
v_gene: TRBV5-1
abundance: -
CDR3aa: CASSWREGSTDTQYF
CDR3nt: TGCGCCAGCAGCTGGCGGGAGGGTAGCACAGATACGCAGTATTTT

d_gene: TRBD2
j_gene: TRBJ2-7
v_gene: TRBV28
abundance: -
CDR3aa: CASGKTSWQIRNTF
CDR3nt: TGTGCCAGCGGAAAGACTAGCTGGCAGATCCGAAACACTTTC

d_gene: -
j_gene: TRBJ1-2
v_gene: TRBV20-1
abundance: -
CDR3aa: CSASTGEF
CDR3nt: TGCAGTGCTAGTACGGGGGAATTC

d_gene: -
j_gene: TRBJ2-6
v_gene: TRBV2
abundance: -
CDR3aa: CASSELSGANVLTF
CDR3nt: TGTGCCAGCAGTGAGTTATCTGGGGCCAACGTCCTGACTTTC

d_gene: -
j_gene: TRBJ2-1
v_gene: TRBV3-1/TRBV3-2
abundance: -
CDR3aa: CASSQVGSQGEQFF
CDR3nt: TGTGCCAGCAGCCAAGTAGGCTCCCAGGGTGAGCAGTTCTTC

d_gene: TRBD1
j_gene: TRBJ1-5
v_gene: TRBV6-2/TRBV6-3
abundance: once
CDR3aa: CASSYDSGTGGNQPQHF
CDR3nt: TGTGCCAGCAGTTACGACTCCGGGACAGGGGGCAATCAGCCCCAGCATTTT

d_gene: TRBD1
j_gene: TRBJ1-4
v_gene: TRBV2
abundance: -
CDR3aa: CASSSGTDEKLFF
CDR3nt: TGTGCCAGCAGTTCCGGGACAGATGAAAAACTGTTTTTT

d_gene: -
j_gene: TRBJ1-2
v_gene: TRBV19
abundance: -
CDR3aa: CASSIGAESYGYTF
CDR3nt: TGTGCCAGTAGTATAGGGGCAGAATCGTATGGCTACACCTTC

d_gene: TRBD2
j_gene: TRBJ2-7
v_gene: TRBV28
abundance: few
CDR3aa: CASSLARSGGAYEQYF
CDR3nt: TGTGCCAGCAGTTTAGCCCGCAGCGGGGGGGCCTACGAGCAGTACTTC

d_gene: TRBD2
j_gene: TRBJ2-7
v_gene: TRBV4-3
abundance: -
CDR3aa: CASSQEWTRAYEQYF
CDR3nt: TGCGCCAGCAGCCAAGAGTGGACTAGAGCCTATGAGCAGTACTTC

d_gene: TRBD1
j_gene: TRBJ1-1
v_gene: TRBV11-2
abundance: -
CDR3aa: CASSLGQVSTEAFF
CDR3nt: TGTGCCAGCAGCTTGGGACAGGTCTCCACTGAAGCTTTCTTT

d_gene: TRBD2
j_gene: TRBJ2-1
v_gene: TRBV24-1
abundance: -
CDR3aa: CATSDLGTSGSGEQFF
CDR3nt: TGTGCCACCAGTGATTTGGGGACTAGCGGGAGTGGTGAGCAGTTCTTC

d_gene: TRBD1
j_gene: TRBJ1-2
v_gene: TRBV10-3
abundance: -
CDR3aa: CAISLQTGWTNYGYTF
CDR3nt: TGTGCCATCAGCTTACAGACAGGGTGGACTAACTATGGCTACACCTTC

d_gene: -
j_gene: TRBJ2-4
v_gene: TRBV10-1
abundance: -
CDR3aa: CASSEVAAVAKNIQYF
CDR3nt: TGCGCCAGCAGTGAAGTAGCGGCGGTAGCCAAAAACATTCAGTACTTC

d_gene: TRBD2
j_gene: TRBJ2-7
v_gene: TRBV5-5
abundance: -
CDR3aa: CASRYDSAGGAYEQYF
CDR3nt: TGTGCCAGCAGATACGATTCAGCGGGAGGGGCCTACGAGCAGTACTTC

d_gene: TRBD2
j_gene: TRBJ2-7
v_gene: TRBV6-2/TRBV6-3
abundance: few
CDR3aa: CASSPRDSGSHFYEQYF
CDR3nt: TGTGCCAGCAGCCCCCGTGATAGCGGGTCCCATTTTTACGAGCAGTACTTC

d_gene: -
j_gene: TRBJ1-1
v_gene: TRBV5-1
abundance: -
CDR3aa: CASSPRGAHAEAFF
CDR3nt: TGCGCCAGCAGCCCCCGGGGGGCGCATGCTGAAGCTTTCTTT

d_gene: -
j_gene: TRBJ1-1
v_gene: TRBV7-2
abundance: -
CDR3aa: CASSKQGNTEAFF
CDR3nt: TGTGCCAGCAGTAAACAGGGAAACACTGAAGCTTTCTTT

d_gene: TRBD2
j_gene: TRBJ2-3
v_gene: TRBV7-2
abundance: -
CDR3aa: CASSLALSGSKTDTQYF
CDR3nt: TGTGCCAGCAGCTTAGCGCTTAGCGGGAGTAAGACAGATACGCAGTATTTT

d_gene: TRBD2
j_gene: TRBJ2-4
v_gene: TRBV2
abundance: -
CDR3aa: CATKGLAGGSNIQYF
CDR3nt: TGTGCCACCAAGGGACTAGCGGGAGGATCAAACATTCAGTACTTC

d_gene: -
j_gene: TRBJ1-4
v_gene: TRBV25-1
abundance: -
CDR3aa: CASSEGGRGGKLFF
CDR3nt: TGTGCCAGCAGTGAAGGCGGTCGGGGGGGAAAACTGTTTTTT